The clone carrying this T cell receptor beta chain showed up just a few times. Its specificity is unknown. Germline V gives CDR1 SNHLY, CDR2 FYNNEI. The CDR3 runs 14 residues. V was cut by 6 bases and J by 5 bases, with 13 bases left in between. Primers for the PCR totalled 60 Vbeta and 13 Jbeta. Clones were sequenced by immunoSEQ multiplex PCR, and TCRdb holds only the in-frame ones, with some missing. The data show 150,000 to 200,000 clones, approximately 81% seen once. The data were obtained in a study of cytomegalovirus exposure and HLA in healthy donors. Study-wide results and limits: Later analysis suggested most CMV-associated TCR beta chains were HLA-restricted.

This sequence originates from a woman under 30 in good health and CMV-seropositive. The sequenced material came from PBMCs. This chain joins TRBV2 and TRBJ1-4; D is uncertain. CDR3 coding DNA: TGTGCCAGCAGGCCCGGGATACTAAATGAAAAACTGTTTTTT. It codes for CASRPGILNEKLFF.